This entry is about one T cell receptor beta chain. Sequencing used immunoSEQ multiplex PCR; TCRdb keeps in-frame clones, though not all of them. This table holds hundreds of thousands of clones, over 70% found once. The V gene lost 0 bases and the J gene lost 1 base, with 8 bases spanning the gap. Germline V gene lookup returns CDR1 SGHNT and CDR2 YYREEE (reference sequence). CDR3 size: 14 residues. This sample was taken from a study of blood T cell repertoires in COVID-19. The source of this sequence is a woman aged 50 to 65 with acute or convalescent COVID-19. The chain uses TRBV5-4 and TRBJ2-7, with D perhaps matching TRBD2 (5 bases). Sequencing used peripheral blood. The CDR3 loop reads CASSLERKSYEQYF. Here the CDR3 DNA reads TGTGCCAGCAGCTTGGAGCGGAAATCCTACGAGCAGTACTTC.